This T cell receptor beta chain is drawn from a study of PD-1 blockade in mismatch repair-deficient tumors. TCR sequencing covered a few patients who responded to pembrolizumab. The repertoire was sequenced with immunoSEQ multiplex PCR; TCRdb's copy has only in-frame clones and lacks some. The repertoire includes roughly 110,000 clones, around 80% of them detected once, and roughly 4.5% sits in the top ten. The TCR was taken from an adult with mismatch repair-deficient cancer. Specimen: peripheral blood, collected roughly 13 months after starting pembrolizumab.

The CDR3 is CASSMGSIYGYTF. The CDR3, as DNA: TGTGCCAGTAGTATGGGCAGTATCTATGGCTACACCTTC. The chain is built from TRBV19 and TRBJ1-2; D not resolved. This CDR3 region has 13 residues. Germline V gene data show CDR1 as LNHDA and CDR2 as SQIVND (reference sequence). Trimming shortened V by 3 bases and J by 4 bases, and 9 bases separated the two germline ends. Filled out from reference TRBV19 and TRBJ1-2, the complete variable domain reads DGGITQSPKYLFRKEGQNVTLSCEQNLNHDAMYWYRQDPGQGLRLIYYSQIVNDFQKGDIAEGYSVSREKKESFPLTVTSAQKNPTAFYLCASSMGSIYGYTFGSGTRLTVV.